Here is one T cell receptor (beta chain) with its context. These data are taken from a study of blood T cell repertoires in COVID-19. Study as a whole: Both acute and convalescent COVID-19 samples were obtained from the United States, Italy and Spain. T cells, B-cell-depleted T cells, or PBMCs supplied cDNA or gDNA.

In the authors' methods: Reference gene primer amplification yielded estimated nucleated cell counts. This table comes from immunoSEQ multiplex PCR, and its TCRdb copy is limited to in-frame clones, with some not included. That table gives V, J and clone size, and the DNA gave D and trimming. The sample holds roughly 150,000 clones, around four fifths seen once. CDR1 is SNHLY, CDR2 FYNNEI, per germline. The CDR3 extends over 12 amino acids. The V and J ends lost 5 bases and 3 bases respectively, with 7 bases between them. The sequencing input was peripheral blood. V is TRBV2 and J is TRBJ2-5, with D tentatively TRBD1 (5 bases). This clonotype was sampled from a man aged 70 or older with acute or convalescent COVID-19. The CDR3, as DNA: TGTGCCAGCAGTAAGACAGAAGAGACCCAGTACTTC. Translated, it gives CASSKTEETQYF.